Following are 4 T cell receptor beta chains from one sample sequenced in a study of brain T cells in children with intractable seizures. Profiled with immunoSEQ multiplex PCR; TCRdb holds only in-frame clones, not every one. The sample holds roughly 80,000 clones; approximately 94% are singletons and the top ten take over 1.5%. The specimen comprised peripheral blood, sampled at surgery. The source of these receptors is a boy under three years old with tuberous sclerosis and intractable seizures.

The chain is built from TRBV5-1 and TRBJ2-5; D not resolved. Germline-derived CDR1 and CDR2 are SGHRS and YFSETQ. V was cut by 2 bases and J by 2 bases, with 10 bases left in between. This CDR3 spans 14 amino acids. The CDR3 loop is CASSFRLLQETQYF. The DNA of the CDR3 is TGCGCCAGCAGCTTCCGGCTACTTCAAGAGACCCAGTACTTC.

On this clone: The conserved phenylalanine or tryptophan is not found at the CDR3 terminus, so this likely reflects a read error. No DNA is shown, since the ends of the CDR3 on it are uncertain; the CDR3 is the one TCRdb lists. The rearrangement joins TRBV28 to TRBJ2-3; the table gives TRBD1 as D, unverified against the DNA. With termini counted, the CDR3 has 13 amino acids. CDR1 and CDR2 (germline): MDHEN, SYDVKM. CDR3 residues: CASSLPGQGPLFR.

This clone appeared a single time. The chain couples TRBV6-2 or TRBV6-3 to TRBJ2-1; 11 bases are shared with TRBD1. This CDR3 is 15 amino acids long. J lost 7 bases, V lost 6 bases, and 8 bases had no gene match. CDR1 MNHEY and CDR2 SVGEGT come from the germline V gene. The DNA for the CDR3 is TGTGCCAGCAGCCCGGACAGGGGGCTTGGAAATGAGCAGTTCTTC. Its protein product is CASSPDRGLGNEQFF.

The chain uses TRBV25-1 and TRBJ2-7; D call uncertain. The germline V and J ends were trimmed by 4 bases and 6 bases, with 7 bases remaining between them. CDR3 length: 11 amino acids. In germline, CDR1 is MGHDK, CDR2 SYGVNS. This chain's CDR3 is CASSVGLEQYF. CDR3 nucleotides: TGTGCCAGCAGTGTTGGTCTCGAGCAGTACTTC.